A selection of T cell receptor beta chains follows, all from one sample in a study of cytomegalovirus exposure and HLA in healthy donors. Method: immunoSEQ multiplex PCR; TCRdb's copy keeps in-frame clones and lacks some. The table lists about 130,000 clones, over 65% of them singletons, with 15% to 25% in the top ten. The sample taken for sequencing was PBMCs. The receptors were sampled from a man aged 18 to 29 in good health and CMV-seropositive. CDR3s include the opening cysteine and the closing phenylalanine or tryptophan. Each record gives: clone size, V gene, D gene, J gene, CDR3 length, CDR3 protein, CDR3 DNA. The D gene is left open where the match is weak. Not every row has a clone size; where given, it reads once, few, many or a size class.

clone size: once
V gene: TRBV7-9
D gene: TRBD1
J gene: TRBJ1-2
CDR3 length: 13
CDR3 protein: CASSPRDRGGYTF
CDR3 DNA: TGTGCCAGCAGCCCCCGGGACAGGGGTGGCTACACCTTC

clone size: -
V gene: TRBV28
D gene: -
J gene: TRBJ1-5
CDR3 length: 13
CDR3 protein: CASSLAAGQPQHF
CDR3 DNA: TGTGCCAGCAGTCTAGCGGCGGGCCAGCCCCAGCATTTT

clone size: once
V gene: TRBV4-1
D gene: -
J gene: TRBJ2-3
CDR3 length: 16
CDR3 protein: CASSPEERRRGDTQYF
CDR3 DNA: TGCGCCAGCAGCCCAGAGGAGCGGCGACGGGGAGATACGCAGTATTTT

clone size: once
V gene: TRBV7-6
D gene: -
J gene: TRBJ1-3
CDR3 length: 15
CDR3 protein: CASSLQGITGNTIYF
CDR3 DNA: TGTGCCAGCAGCTTGCAGGGAATTACTGGAAACACCATATATTTT

clone size: once
V gene: TRBV25-1
D gene: -
J gene: TRBJ2-1
CDR3 length: 18
CDR3 protein: CASSELFSGARSYNEQFF
CDR3 DNA: TGTGCCAGCAGTGAATTATTTTCAGGGGCCCGCTCCTACAATGAGCAGTTCTTC

clone size: -
V gene: TRBV7-6
D gene: -
J gene: TRBJ1-2
CDR3 length: 14
CDR3 protein: CASSQLRLDYGYTF
CDR3 DNA: TGTGCCAGCAGCCAACTCCGTCTGGACTATGGCTACACCTTC

clone size: -
V gene: TRBV28
D gene: -
J gene: TRBJ1-1
CDR3 length: 13
CDR3 protein: CASRRQGYTEAFF
CDR3 DNA: TGTGCCAGCAGACGGCAGGGGTACACTGAAGCTTTCTTT

clone size: -
V gene: TRBV29-1
D gene: -
J gene: TRBJ1-1
CDR3 length: 12
CDR3 protein: CSATGENTEAFF
CDR3 DNA: TGCAGCGCGACCGGGGAGAACACTGAAGCTTTCTTT

clone size: -
V gene: TRBV27
D gene: -
J gene: TRBJ2-3
CDR3 length: 14
CDR3 protein: CASSFGLGTDTQYF
CDR3 DNA: TGTGCCAGCAGTTTCGGACTGGGCACAGATACGCAGTATTTT

clone size: -
V gene: TRBV18
D gene: TRBD1
J gene: TRBJ1-5
CDR3 length: 16
CDR3 protein: CASSLETGMFDQPQHF
CDR3 DNA: TGTGCCAGCTCACTCGAGACAGGGATGTTCGATCAGCCCCAGCATTTT

clone size: -
V gene: TRBV30
D gene: -
J gene: TRBJ1-2
CDR3 length: 12
CDR3 protein: CAWSVTLYGYTF
CDR3 DNA: TGTGCCTGGTCGGTTACCCTGTATGGCTACACCTTC

clone size: -
V gene: TRBV19
D gene: -
J gene: TRBJ1-1
CDR3 length: 13
CDR3 protein: CASSPSLNTEAFF
CDR3 DNA: TGTGCCAGTAGTCCATCATTGAACACTGAAGCTTTCTTT

clone size: -
V gene: TRBV6-4
D gene: -
J gene: TRBJ2-2
CDR3 length: 16
CDR3 protein: CASSDSYMGTTGELFF
CDR3 DNA: TGTGCCAGCAGTGACTCGTATATGGGGACTACCGGGGAGCTGTTTTTT

clone size: -
V gene: TRBV25-1
D gene: -
J gene: TRBJ1-1
CDR3 length: 12
CDR3 protein: CASSLGDTEAFF
CDR3 DNA: TGTGCCAGCAGTCTAGGAGACACTGAAGCTTTCTTT

clone size: -
V gene: TRBV5-1
D gene: -
J gene: TRBJ2-7
CDR3 length: 15
CDR3 protein: CASSPAVQVSYEQYF
CDR3 DNA: TGCGCCAGCAGCCCTGCAGTACAGGTGTCCTACGAGCAGTACTTC

clone size: once
V gene: TRBV25-1
D gene: -
J gene: TRBJ2-2
CDR3 length: 16
CDR3 protein: CATEHGSGQGYGELFF
CDR3 DNA: TGTGCCACCGAGCATGGGTCGGGACAAGGCTACGGGGAGCTGTTTTTT

clone size: -
V gene: TRBV27
D gene: TRBD1
J gene: TRBJ2-1
CDR3 length: 16
CDR3 protein: CASSLLGTGPNNEQFF
CDR3 DNA: TGTGCCAGCAGTTTATTAGGGACAGGGCCTAACAATGAGCAGTTCTTC

clone size: -
V gene: TRBV2
D gene: -
J gene: TRBJ1-6
CDR3 length: 13
CDR3 protein: CASTGFNNSPLHF
CDR3 DNA: TGTGCCAGCACGGGTTTTAATAATTCACCCCTCCACTTT

clone size: -
V gene: TRBV20-1
D gene: -
J gene: TRBJ1-1
CDR3 length: 10
CDR3 protein: CSAQGNEAFF
CDR3 DNA: TGCAGTGCCCAGGGAAATGAAGCTTTCTTT

clone size: -
V gene: TRBV27
D gene: TRBD2
J gene: TRBJ2-3
CDR3 length: 18
CDR3 protein: CASSSPRTSGGTADTQYF
CDR3 DNA: TGTGCCAGCAGTTCGCCCCGGACTAGCGGGGGGACGGCAGATACGCAGTATTTT

clone size: -
V gene: TRBV19
D gene: TRBD1
J gene: TRBJ2-1
CDR3 length: 16
CDR3 protein: CASSIGGQGAGDEQFF
CDR3 DNA: TGTGCCAGTAGTATAGGAGGTCAGGGGGCAGGGGATGAGCAGTTCTTC

clone size: -
V gene: TRBV28
D gene: -
J gene: TRBJ1-1
CDR3 length: 13
CDR3 protein: CASIGGNGGRAFF
CDR3 DNA: TGTGCCAGCATCGGCGGGAATGGTGGTAGAGCTTTCTTT

clone size: -
V gene: TRBV7-2
D gene: -
J gene: TRBJ2-3
CDR3 length: 13
CDR3 protein: CASSFQGTDTQYF
CDR3 DNA: TGTGCCAGCAGCTTCCAGGGAACAGATACGCAGTATTTT

clone size: -
V gene: TRBV7-6
D gene: -
J gene: TRBJ1-2
CDR3 length: 14
CDR3 protein: CASSLPGGVGGYTF
CDR3 DNA: TGTGCCAGCAGCCTACCGGGAGGGGTAGGTGGCTACACCTTC

clone size: -
V gene: TRBV14
D gene: TRBD2
J gene: TRBJ2-5
CDR3 length: 18
CDR3 protein: CASSQLAGGLWYQETQYF
CDR3 DNA: TGTGCCAGCAGCCAACTAGCGGGGGGTCTTTGGTACCAAGAGACCCAGTACTTC

clone size: few
V gene: TRBV28
D gene: -
J gene: TRBJ1-2
CDR3 length: 14
CDR3 protein: CASSSEQRVYGYTF
CDR3 DNA: TGTGCCAGCAGTTCGGAGCAGCGGGTCTATGGCTACACCTTC

clone size: -
V gene: TRBV27
D gene: -
J gene: TRBJ2-1
CDR3 length: 14
CDR3 protein: CASSYRFGYNEQFF
CDR3 DNA: TGTGCCAGCAGTTACCGGTTCGGCTACAATGAGCAGTTCTTC

clone size: -
V gene: TRBV18
D gene: TRBD1
J gene: TRBJ2-2
CDR3 length: 18
CDR3 protein: CASSPYLWTGENAGELFF
CDR3 DNA: TGTGCCAGCTCACCATACCTCTGGACAGGGGAGAATGCCGGGGAGCTGTTTTTT

clone size: -
V gene: TRBV15
D gene: -
J gene: TRBJ1-1
CDR3 length: 15
CDR3 protein: CATSREGAGNTEAFF
CDR3 DNA: TGTGCCACCAGCAGAGAGGGGGCAGGTAATACTGAAGCTTTCTTT

clone size: -
V gene: TRBV18
D gene: TRBD1
J gene: TRBJ1-2
CDR3 length: 14
CDR3 protein: CASYPGQGYYGYTF
CDR3 DNA: TGTGCCAGCTATCCGGGACAGGGATACTATGGCTACACCTTC

clone size: few
V gene: TRBV5-6
D gene: TRBD2
J gene: TRBJ2-3
CDR3 length: 15
CDR3 protein: CASSSGLGSTDTQYF
CDR3 DNA: TGTGCCAGCAGCTCGGGACTAGGGAGCACAGATACGCAGTATTTT

clone size: -
V gene: TRBV28
D gene: -
J gene: TRBJ1-4
CDR3 length: 16
CDR3 protein: CASRSSRGGAQEKLFF
CDR3 DNA: TGTGCCAGCAGATCCTCGCGGGGGGGGGCTCAGGAAAAACTGTTTTTT

clone size: -
V gene: TRBV5-5
D gene: -
J gene: TRBJ2-5
CDR3 length: 15
CDR3 protein: CASSSRPGGQETQYF
CDR3 DNA: TGTGCCAGCAGCTCAAGGCCCGGGGGTCAAGAGACCCAGTACTTC

clone size: -
V gene: TRBV6-5
D gene: TRBD1
J gene: TRBJ1-1
CDR3 length: 12
CDR3 protein: CASRTGEREAFF
CDR3 DNA: TGTGCCAGCAGGACAGGGGAGCGGGAAGCTTTCTTT

clone size: -
V gene: TRBV7-8
D gene: TRBD1
J gene: TRBJ1-1
CDR3 length: 13
CDR3 protein: CASWDSLSGEAFF
CDR3 DNA: TGTGCCAGCTGGGACAGCCTGTCAGGTGAAGCTTTCTTT

clone size: -
V gene: TRBV11-2
D gene: -
J gene: TRBJ2-3
CDR3 length: 14
CDR3 protein: CASSLDGITDTQYF
CDR3 DNA: TGTGCCAGCAGCTTAGACGGGATCACAGATACGCAGTATTTT